A selection of T cell receptor beta chains follows, all from one sample in a study of blood T cell repertoires in COVID-19. TCRdb's copy holds only in-frame clones and misses some; the assay was immunoSEQ multiplex PCR. The repertoire holds about 33,000 clones, approximately 85% seen once, with approximately 7% in the top ten. The sequenced sample was peripheral blood. Receptors were obtained from a human donor in a cohort sampled during active COVID-19. Each CDR3 is given with its conserved first and last residue. Each record gives: V gene, J gene, D gene, clone size, CDR3 protein, CDR3 DNA. A D gene is named only where the DNA matches it firmly. Size values are once, few and many counts, or a class for expanded clones, and some rows have none.

TRBV10-3	TRBJ1-2	-	-	CAISESREGYTF	TGTGCCATCAGTGAGTCCAGGGAAGGCTACACCTTC
TRBV3-1/TRBV3-2	TRBJ1-1	-	-	CASSLGLGMNTEAFF	TGTGCCAGCAGCCTTGGACTGGGAATGAACACTGAAGCTTTCTTT
TRBV30	TRBJ2-3	TRBD2	few	CAWSAGTSGRAGLTDTQYF	TGTGCCTGGAGTGCCGGGACTAGCGGGAGGGCCGGTTTGACAGATACGCAGTATTTT
TRBV29-1	TRBJ1-2	TRBD1	-	CSVAGTGSYYGYTF	TGCAGCGTTGCCGGGACAGGGTCTTACTATGGCTACACCTTC
TRBV18	TRBJ1-5	-	-	CASSDQGSEPQHF	TGTGCCAGCTCAGATCAGGGGTCGGAGCCCCAGCATTTT
TRBV6-5	TRBJ1-6	-	-	CASSLWSSYNSPLHF	TGTGCCAGCAGTCTGTGGAGCTCCTATAATTCACCCCTCCACTTT
TRBV6-5	TRBJ1-2	-	medium-sized	CASSYGGEGYTF	TGTGCCAGCAGTTACGGGGGGGAGGGCTACACCTTC
TRBV7-6	TRBJ2-3	-	once	CASSSLTAPTDTQYF	TGTGCCAGCAGCTCGCTGACTGCCCCCACAGATACGCAGTATTTT
TRBV19	TRBJ2-7	-	-	CASSHGQHYEQYF	TGTGCCAGTAGCCATGGACAGCACTACGAGCAGTACTTC
TRBV10-3	TRBJ2-7	TRBD2	few	CAISDSGRIGGEQYF	TGTGCCATCAGTGATAGCGGGAGGATCGGAGGCGAGCAGTACTTC
TRBV5-1	TRBJ2-1	TRBD1	-	CASSLGQGSREQFF	TGCGCCAGCAGCCTGGGACAGGGTTCCCGAGAGCAGTTCTTC
TRBV29-1	TRBJ2-3	TRBD2	once	CSVEGGGGGPSTDTQYF	TGCAGCGTTGAAGGTGGCGGCGGGGGGCCAAGCACAGATACGCAGTATTTT
TRBV19	TRBJ2-2	-	-	CASRRARWVTGELFF	TGTGCCAGTCGGAGAGCGAGGTGGGTCACCGGGGAGCTGTTTTTT
TRBV5-6	TRBJ2-7	-	-	CASSLDIASYEQYF	TGTGCCAGCAGCTTGGACATCGCATCCTACGAGCAGTACTTC
TRBV12-3/TRBV12-4	TRBJ2-5	-	-	CASSRGETQYF	TGTGCCAGCAGTAGAGGAGAGACCCAGTACTTC
TRBV27	TRBJ2-7	TRBD2	-	CASSPGVGASGSFRGEQYF	TGTGCCAGCAGCCCCGGGGTGGGGGCTAGCGGGAGTTTTCGGGGCGAGCAGTACTTC
TRBV7-3	TRBJ2-2	TRBD2	-	CASSLIAGGLRPGELFF	TGTGCCAGCAGCTTAATTGCGGGAGGGCTCCGACCCGGGGAGCTGTTTTTT
TRBV7-8	TRBJ1-5	-	-	CAIRQDTGDQPQHF	TGTGCCATTCGACAGGACACTGGGGATCAGCCCCAGCATTTT
TRBV6-5	TRBJ1-1	-	once	CASSYSTANTEAFF	TGTGCCAGCAGTTACTCGACAGCGAACACTGAAGCTTTCTTT
TRBV6-5	TRBJ2-7	TRBD1	-	CASSYSNRGGYEQYF	TGTGCCAGCAGTTACTCCAACAGGGGTGGCTACGAGCAGTACTTC
TRBV24-1	TRBJ2-3	TRBD1	-	CATSDPGTGADTQYF	TGTGCCACCAGTGACCCCGGGACAGGGGCGGATACGCAGTATTTT
TRBV25-1	TRBJ2-7	-	-	CASSPGQFYEQYF	TGTGCCAGCAGTCCGGGACAATTCTACGAGCAGTACTTC